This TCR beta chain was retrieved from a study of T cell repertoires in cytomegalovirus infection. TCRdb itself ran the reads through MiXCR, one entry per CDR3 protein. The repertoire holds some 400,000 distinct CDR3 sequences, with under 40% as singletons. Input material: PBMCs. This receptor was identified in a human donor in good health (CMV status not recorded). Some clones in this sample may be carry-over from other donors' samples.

In DNA, the CDR3 is TGTGCCAGCAGCCGAACCGGGGGGAACTACGAGCAGTACTTC. This translates into CASSRTGGNYEQYF. The chain carries TRBV11-2 and TRBJ2-7; 7 bases match TRBD2. V lost 5 bases and J lost 3; bases outside the gene matches: 7. The CDR3 runs 14 residues. CDR1 SGHAT and CDR2 FQNNGV come from the germline V gene.